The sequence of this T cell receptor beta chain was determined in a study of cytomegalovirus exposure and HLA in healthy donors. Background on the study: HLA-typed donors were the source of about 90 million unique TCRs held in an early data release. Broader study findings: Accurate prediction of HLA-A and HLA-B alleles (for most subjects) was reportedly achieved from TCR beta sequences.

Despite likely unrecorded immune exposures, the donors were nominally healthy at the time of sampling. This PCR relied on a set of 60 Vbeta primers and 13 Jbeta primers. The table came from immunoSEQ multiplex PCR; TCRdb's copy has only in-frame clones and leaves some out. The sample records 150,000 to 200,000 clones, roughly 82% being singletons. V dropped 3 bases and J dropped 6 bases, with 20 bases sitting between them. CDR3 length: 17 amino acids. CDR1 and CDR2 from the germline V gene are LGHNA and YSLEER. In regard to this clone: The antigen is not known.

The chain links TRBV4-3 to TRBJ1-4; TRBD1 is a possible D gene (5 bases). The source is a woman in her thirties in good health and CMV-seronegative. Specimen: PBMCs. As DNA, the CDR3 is TGCGCCAGCAGCCAGGTTCCGGGACGGGGGGGGGATGAAAAACTGTTTTTT. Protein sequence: CASSQVPGRGGDEKLFF.